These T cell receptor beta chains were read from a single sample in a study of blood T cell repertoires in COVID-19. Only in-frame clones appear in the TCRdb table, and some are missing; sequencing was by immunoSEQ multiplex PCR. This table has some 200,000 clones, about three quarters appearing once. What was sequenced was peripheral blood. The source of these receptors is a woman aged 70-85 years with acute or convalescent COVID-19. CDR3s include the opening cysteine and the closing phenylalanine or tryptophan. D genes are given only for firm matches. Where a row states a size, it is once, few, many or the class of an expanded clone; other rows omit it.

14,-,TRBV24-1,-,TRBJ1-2,CATRRRGTNYGYTF,TGTGCCACCAGAAGACGGGGAACTAACTATGGCTACACCTTC
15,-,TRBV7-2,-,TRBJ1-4,CASSLVRGAREKLFF,TGTGCCAGCAGCTTAGTGCGGGGGGCGAGGGAAAAACTGTTTTTT
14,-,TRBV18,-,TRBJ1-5,CASSSRQADQPQHF,TGTGCCAGCTCATCCCGACAGGCCGATCAGCCCCAGCATTTT
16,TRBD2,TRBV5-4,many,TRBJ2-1,CASSLGGRVDGNEQFF,TGTGCCAGCAGCTTGGGCGGGAGGGTCGACGGTAATGAGCAGTTCTTC
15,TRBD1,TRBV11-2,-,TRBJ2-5,CASSLSGQVGETQYF,TGTGCCAGCAGCTTATCGGGACAGGTCGGAGAGACCCAGTACTTC
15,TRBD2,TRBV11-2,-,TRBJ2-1,CASSPINLAGVEQFF,TGTGCCAGCAGCCCCATTAACCTAGCGGGAGTTGAGCAGTTCTTC
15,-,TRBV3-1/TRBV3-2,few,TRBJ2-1,CASSHSSMLDNEQFF,TGTGCCAGCAGCCATTCTAGTATGCTAGACAATGAGCAGTTCTTC
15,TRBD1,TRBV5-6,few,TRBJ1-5,CASSFFGQVDQPQHF,TGTGCCAGCAGCTTTTTCGGACAGGTAGATCAGCCCCAGCATTTT
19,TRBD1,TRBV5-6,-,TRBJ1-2,CASSLVGTGGSLANYGYTF,TGTGCCAGCAGCTTAGTCGGGACAGGGGGAAGCCTTGCTAACTATGGCTACACCTTC
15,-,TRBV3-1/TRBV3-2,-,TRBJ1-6,CASSQRDIGNSPLHF,TGTGCCAGCAGCCAGAGAGACATAGGAAATTCACCCCTCCACTTT
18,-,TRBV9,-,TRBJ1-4,CASSPQPNTYATNEKLFF,TGTGCCAGCAGCCCACAGCCCAACACCTATGCAACTAATGAAAAACTGTTTTTT
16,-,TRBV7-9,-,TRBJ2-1,CASSLVTGSLSGEQFF,TGTGCCAGCAGCTTAGTAACGGGTAGCCTTAGCGGTGAGCAGTTCTTC
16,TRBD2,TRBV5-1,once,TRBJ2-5,CASSLALAGNQETQYF,TGCGCCAGCAGCTTGGCACTAGCGGGGAACCAAGAGACCCAGTACTTC
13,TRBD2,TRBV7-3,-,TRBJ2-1,CASKGLAGNEQFF,TGTGCCAGCAAGGGACTAGCGGGCAATGAGCAGTTCTTC
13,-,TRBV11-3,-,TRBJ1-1,CASSLGRVTEAFF,TGTGCCAGCAGCCTAGGACGGGTCACTGAAGCTTTCTTT
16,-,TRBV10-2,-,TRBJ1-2,CASSDSSSGTNYGYTF,TGCGCCAGCAGTGACTCTAGCAGTGGAACTAACTATGGCTACACCTTC
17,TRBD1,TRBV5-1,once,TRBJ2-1,CASSLSWDRGFYNEQFF,TGCGCCAGCAGCTTGTCCTGGGACAGGGGTTTCTACAATGAGCAGTTCTTC
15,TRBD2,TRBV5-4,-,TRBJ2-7,CASSLGLAGTYEQYF,TGTGCCAGCAGCTTGGGACTAGCGGGAACCTACGAGCAGTACTTC
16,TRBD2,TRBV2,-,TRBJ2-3,CASSDLAGGGTDTQYF,TGTGCCAGCAGTGATCTAGCGGGAGGGGGAACAGATACGCAGTATTTT
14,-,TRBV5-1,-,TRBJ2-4,CASSLLDRQNIQYF,TGCGCCAGCAGCTTGCTTGACAGGCAAAACATTCAGTACTTC
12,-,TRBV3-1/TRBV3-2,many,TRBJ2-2,CASSGNTGELFF,TGTGCCAGCAGCGGCAACACCGGGGAGCTGTTTTTT
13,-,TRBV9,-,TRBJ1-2,CASSLGTFYGYTF,TGTGCCAGCAGCTTGGGGACTTTCTATGGCTACACCTTC
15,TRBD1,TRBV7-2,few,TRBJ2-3,CASSWGQGVTDTQYF,TGTGCCAGCAGCTGGGGACAGGGTGTCACAGATACGCAGTATTTT
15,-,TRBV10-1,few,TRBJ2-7,CASSDHRDISYEQYF,TGCGCCAGCAGTGATCACCGGGACATCTCCTACGAGCAGTACTTC